The 27 T cell receptor beta chains below were found in one sample sequenced in a study of blood T cell repertoires in COVID-19. Here immunoSEQ multiplex PCR was the method, and the copy in TCRdb shows in-frame clones only, minus some. Counted here are hundreds of thousands of clones, about nine tenths occurring once; the ten biggest clones make up about 1.7%. Material: PBMCs or T cells enriched from blood (not recorded which). The source of these receptors is a man aged 40-50 years who had recovered from COVID-19.

The J gene is TRBJ2-1, the V gene TRBV3-1 (or the pseudogene TRBV3-2); the match to TRBD2 covers 13 bases. CDR1 and CDR2 from the germline V gene are LGHDT and YNNKEL (reference sequence). J lost 0 bases, V lost 4 bases, and 24 bases had no gene match. This CDR3 is 24 amino acids long. CDR3 in amino acids: CASSLDRDRTPGTSGELSYNEQFF. CDR3 coding DNA: TGTGCCAGCAGCCTCGACCGGGACAGAACGCCCGGGACTAGCGGGGAACTCTCCTACAATGAGCAGTTCTTC.

The rearrangement joins TRBV19 to TRBJ1-1; tentative D call: TRBD1 (5 bases). Trimming removed 5 bases at V and 6 bases at J, with 16 bases between. This CDR3 contains 14 residues. Germline V gene lookup returns CDR1 LNHDA and CDR2 SQIVND (reference sequence). The CDR3 DNA reads TGTGCCAGTAGTCTAAGGGAGCGGGGACCTGAAGCTTTCTTT. Protein: CASSLRERGPEAFF.

The genes are TRBV5-5 and TRBJ2-1; the match to TRBD2 covers 16 bases. The CDR3 consists of 16 residues. Trimming cost V 4 bases and J 5 bases; bases outside gene matches: 3. Germline V gene data show CDR1 as SGHKS and CDR2 as YYEKEE (reference sequence). The CDR3 protein is CASSRGLAGGNNEQFF. The CDR3 bases are TGTGCCAGCAGCCGGGGACTAGCGGGGGGGAACAATGAGCAGTTCTTC.

V gene TRBV6-6 combines with J gene TRBJ1-2, with unresolved D. V lost 6 bases and J 5 bases, leaving 10 bases between the germline ends. Germline V gene sequence: CDR1 MNHNY, CDR2 SVGAGI (reference sequence). The CDR3 extends over 12 amino acids. CDR3 DNA: TGTGCCAGCAGCCCGGGAGAATATGGCTACACCTTC. Its translation is CASSPGEYGYTF.

This clone was counted ten times or more. The chain has TRBV4-1 and TRBJ2-4; a possible D gene is TRBD2 (6 bases). The CDR3 length is 18 residues. Germline V gives CDR1 MGHRA, CDR2 YSYEKL. Trimming removed 0 bases from V and 3 bases from J, with 18 bases in between. In nucleotides, the CDR3 is TGCGCCAGCAGCCAAGATCTGACGCTGGGGGAGGACAAAAACATTCAGTACTTC. It yields the protein CASSQDLTLGEDKNIQYF.

V usage is TRBV6-5 and J usage is TRBJ2-7; D is unclear. Germline V gene sequence: CDR1 MNHEY, CDR2 SVGAGI. The CDR3 sequence is 13 residues long. V gave up 6 bases and J gave up 0 bases, with 9 bases separating them. The CDR3 sequence: CASRTTASYEQYF. CDR3 DNA: TGTGCCAGCAGGACAACAGCCTCCTACGAGCAGTACTTC.

The V gene is TRBV7-9, the J gene TRBJ1-5, with TRBD1 as a possible D gene (5 bases). Germline CDR1 and CDR2: SEHNR and FQNEAQ (reference sequence). The length of the CDR3 is 15 residues. The V and J ends lost 5 bases and 3 bases respectively, with 14 bases between them. CDR3: CASSGVGGSNQPQHF. CDR3 sequence (DNA): TGTGCCAGCAGCGGGGTGGGGGGTTCCAATCAGCCCCAGCATTTT.

A single count supports this clone. The V call is TRBV7-9, the J call TRBJ1-4; 8 nucleotides align to TRBD1. CDR1 and CDR2 (germline): SEHNR, FQNEAQ (reference sequence). The ends lost 2 bases at V and 8 bases at J; junction bases unmatched: 7. The length of the CDR3 is 15 residues. In nucleotides, the CDR3 is TGTGCCAGCAGCTTACGGCAGGGGGCGCGGGAAAAACTGTTTTTT. Translating it yields CASSLRQGAREKLFF. The full variable domain, its missing parts supplied by reference TRBV7-9 and TRBJ1-4, is DTGVSQNPRHKITKRGQNVTFRCDPISEHNRLYWYRQTLGQGPEFLTYFQNEAQLEKSRLLSDRFSAERPKGSFSTLEIQRTEQGDSAMYLCASSLRQGAREKLFFGSGTQLSVL.

This clone has just one count. The chain links TRBV4-1 to TRBJ2-3; unclear D gene. Between the trimmed V and J ends, which lost 1 base and 0 bases, there was a span of 14 bases. From germline, CDR1 is MGHRA and CDR2 YSYEKL. The CDR3 runs 17 residues. This chain's CDR3 is CASSQGPGTSSTDTQYF. CDR3 in DNA: TGCGCCAGCAGCCAAGGGCCTGGTACGTCTAGCACAGATACGCAGTATTTT.

The chain employs TRBV7-2 and TRBJ1-2; possibly TRBD1 for D (6 bases). The CDR3 runs to 13 residues. V lost 1 base, J lost 8 bases, and 11 bases lay in between. Germline-derived CDR1 and CDR2 are SGHTA and FQGNSA. The CDR3 DNA reads TGTGCCAGCAGCTTAGAAAAGGGACACGGCTACACCTTC. The encoded protein is CASSLEKGHGYTF.

The chain carries TRBV18 and TRBJ1-1; D perhaps matches TRBD1 (5 bases). The germline V gene encodes CDR1 KGHSH and CDR2 LQKENI. CDR3 length: 18 residues. Between the trimmed V and J ends, which lost 2 bases and 2 bases, there was a span of 21 bases. CDR3 DNA sequence: TGTGCCAGCTCACCAAGTTATCTGACAGCACTACAAAACACTGAAGCTTTCTTT. It encodes CASSPSYLTALQNTEAFF.

This chain uses TRBV24-1 with TRBJ2-3; TRBD1 agrees at 9 bases. This CDR3 has 17 residues. Germline CDR1 and CDR2: KGHDR and SFDVKD. V dropped 4 bases and J dropped 6; count of bases not matched to a gene: 13. CDR3 DNA: TGTGCCACCAGTGACGCCGGGACAGGGTACGGACGGGATACGCAGTATTTT. Protein sequence: CATSDAGTGYGRDTQYF.

This clone was seen once. The chain has TRBV3-1 (or the pseudogene TRBV3-2) and TRBJ2-5; 10 bases fit TRBD2. This CDR3 is 13 amino acids long. Germline CDR1 LGHDT, CDR2 YNNKEL (reference sequence). V was pared by 5 bases and J by 3 bases, with 0 bases of the junction left unmatched. CDR3 protein: CASSGTSEETQYF. The CDR3 region has the DNA TGTGCCAGCAGCGGGACTAGCGAAGAGACCCAGTACTTC.

The V call is TRBV7-2, the J call TRBJ1-1, with 8 bases that match TRBD1. Germline trimming cut 5 bases from V and 3 bases from J; bases unmatched to any gene: 5. Germline CDR1 reads SGHTA; CDR2 reads FQGNSA. The CDR3 is made up of 14 amino acids. CDR3 sequence (DNA): TGTGCCAGCAGCATGACAGGGGCAGACACTGAAGCTTTCTTT. Protein product: CASSMTGADTEAFF.

This chain links TRBV5-8 with TRBJ2-1; tentatively, D is TRBD2 (5 bases). The CDR3 loop spans 14 amino acids. Germline assignment: CDR1 SGHTS and CDR2 YDEGEE. Trimming shortened V by 5 bases and J by 0 bases, and 9 bases separated the two germline ends. CDR3 bases: TGTGCCAGCAGATCGGACTTCTCCTACAATGAGCAGTTCTTC. This encodes CASRSDFSYNEQFF.

This chain joins TRBV2 and TRBJ2-7; TRBD2 aligns across 7 bases. V lost 8 bases and J lost 0; bases outside the gene matches: 7. Germline CDR1 reads SNHLY; CDR2 reads FYNNEI. The CDR3 is 14 amino acids. CDR3 nucleotides: TGTGCCAGCGTTGGTGGGAGGGCCTCCTACGAGCAGTACTTC. Residues: CASVGGRASYEQYF. The complete variable domain, with remaining parts taken from reference TRBV2 and TRBJ2-7, reads EPEVTQTPSHQVTQMGQEVILRCVPISNHLYFYWYRQILGQKVEFLVSFYNNEISEKSEIFDDQFSVERPDGSNFTLKIRSTKLEDSAMYFCASVGGRASYEQYFGPGTRLTVT.

CDR3 loop: CASRGVELFF. For the CDR3, the DNA is TGTGCCAGCAGGGGAGTTGAGCTGTTTTTT. The V call is TRBV6-5, the J call TRBJ2-2; D might be TRBD2 (5 bases). V dropped 6 bases and J dropped 11 bases, with 7 bases sitting between them. The CDR3 loop spans 10 amino acids. Germline CDR1 reads MNHEY; CDR2 reads SVGAGI.

This clone was seen only a few times. The chain combines TRBV5-4 with TRBJ1-2; possibly TRBD1 for D (6 bases). In germline, CDR1 is SGHNT, CDR2 YYREEE (reference sequence). This CDR3 contains 15 residues. V lost 4 bases, J lost 7 bases, and 20 bases lay in between. In nucleotides, the CDR3 is TGTGCCAGCAGCGGTGGGTTTTCAGGGGCGCTTGGCTACACCTTC. Protein sequence: CASSGGFSGALGYTF. Together with reference TRBV5-4 and TRBJ1-2, the CDR3 gives the full variable domain: ETGVTQSPTHLIKTRGQQVTLRCSSQSGHNTVSWYQQALGQGPQFIFQYYREEENGRGNFPPRFSGLQFPNYSSELNVNALELDDSALYLCASSGGFSGALGYTFGSGTRLTVV.

The V and J genes are TRBV9 and TRBJ1-1; a weak D match, TRBD1 (5 bases). CDR3 size: 15 residues. Germline V gene sequence: CDR1 SGDLS, CDR2 YYNGEE. Trimming shortened V by 2 bases and J by 2 bases, and 13 bases separated the two germline ends. As DNA, the CDR3 is TGTGCCAGCAGCGTCGTGGGACTCGGTAACACTGAAGCTTTCTTT. Encoded protein: CASSVVGLGNTEAFF.

The V and J genes are TRBV3-1 (or the pseudogene TRBV3-2) and TRBJ1-2, with 7 positions matching TRBD1. From germline, CDR1 is LGHDT and CDR2 YNNKEL (reference sequence). The CDR3 has 17 amino acids. Trimming took 1 base from V and 6 from J; bases not matched to a gene: 14. DNA of the CDR3: TGTGCCAGCAGCCAAGGTTCCCTTGCGGGACAGACTAATGGCTACACCTTC. The encoded protein is CASSQGSLAGQTNGYTF.

The chain couples TRBV19 to TRBJ2-7, with 7 bases aligning to TRBD1. Germline-derived CDR1 and CDR2 are LNHDA and SQIVND (reference sequence). The CDR3 has 14 amino acids. With V trimmed by 6 bases and J by 7 bases, 12 bases remained unmatched. CDR3 protein: CASRDGDRVGEQYF. CDR3 in DNA: TGTGCCAGTAGGGATGGAGACAGGGTGGGGGAGCAGTACTTC.

The sample holds a few counts of this clone. The rearrangement joins TRBV20-1 to TRBJ1-3, with D tentatively TRBD1 (5 bases). Germline CDR1 DFQATT, CDR2 SNEGSKA (reference sequence). V shed 3 bases and J shed 1 base, with 13 bases lying between them. The CDR3 extends over 15 amino acids. The CDR3 protein is CSASQDTMSGNTIYF. The CDR3 DNA is TGCAGTGCTAGTCAGGACACGATGTCTGGAAACACCATATATTTT.

This rearrangement joins TRBV9 to TRBJ1-1, with D possibly matching TRBD1 (6 bases). This CDR3 is 15 amino acids long. Germline lookup yields CDR1 SGDLS and CDR2 YYNGEE. With 4 bases removed from V and 3 bases from J, the gap between germline ends came to 16 bases. CDR3 bases: TGTGCCAGCAGCCAGTGGGGGAGGGGGTACACTGAAGCTTTCTTT. Its translation is CASSQWGRGYTEAFF.

The chain has TRBV5-1 and TRBJ1-4; TRBD1 aligns across 8 bases. V gave up 4 bases and J gave up 7 bases; unmatched junction bases: 6. The CDR3 extends over 14 amino acids. CDR1 is SGHRS and CDR2 is YFSETQ in the germline V gene. In DNA form, the CDR3 reads TGCGCCAGCAGCACACAGGGGGAGGGTGAAAAACTGTTTTTT. Translated, it gives CASSTQGEGEKLFF.

This rearrangement joins TRBV28 to TRBJ1-1, with a possible D match to TRBD1 (5 bases). V shed 2 bases and J shed 1 base, with 11 bases lying between them. From germline, CDR1 is MDHEN and CDR2 SYDVKM. The CDR3 is 15 amino acids. CDR3 in DNA: TGTGCCAGCAGTTTAGATCAGGGCGCGAACACTGAAGCTTTCTTT. Translation: CASSLDQGANTEAFF. Filled out from reference TRBV28 and TRBJ1-1, the complete variable domain reads DVKVTQSSRYLVKRTGEKVFLECVQDMDHENMFWYRQDPGLGLRLIYFSYDVKMKEKGDIPEGYSVSREKKERFSLILESASTNQTSMYLCASSLDQGANTEAFFGQGTRLTVV.

The V and J genes are TRBV19 and TRBJ2-2, with 8 bases identical to TRBD1. Germline V gene sequence: CDR1 LNHDA, CDR2 SQIVND (reference sequence). This CDR3 has 16 residues. V shed 5 bases, J shed 3 bases, and the junction held 8 bases outside the gene matches. The CDR3 region is CASSPRETGDTGELFF. The CDR3 bases are TGTGCCAGTAGTCCAAGGGAGACAGGGGACACCGGGGAGCTGTTTTTT.

This chain uses TRBV6-4 with TRBJ1-1, with D unclear. Germline V gives CDR1 MRHNA, CDR2 SNTAGT. This CDR3 is built from 13 residues. The V and J ends lost 6 bases and 3 bases respectively, with 11 bases between them. Here the CDR3 reads CASRITADTEAFF. The CDR3, as DNA: TGTGCCAGCAGAATTACAGCGGACACTGAAGCTTTCTTT.